The 29 T cell receptor beta chains reported below all come from one sample, sequenced in a study of T cells in Graves' hyperthyroidism and ophthalmopathy. Authors of the study amplified TCR beta CDR3 regions from RNA transcripts. HTBI primers drove first-round RT-PCR of the TCR CDR3. TCRdb itself ran the multiplex PCR reads through MiXCR, one entry per CDR3 protein. There are around 690,000 distinct CDR3 sequences in the sample; roughly 17% occur only once, and 15% to 19% lies in the top ten. Sequencing was performed on blood. Receptors originate from a man aged 50 or older with Graves' hyperthyroidism.

The chain uses TRBV6-2 or TRBV6-3 and TRBJ2-7, with 15 bases aligning to TRBD2. Germline V gene lookup returns CDR1 MNHEY and CDR2 SVGEGT. CDR3 size: 21 residues. V was clipped by 4 bases and J by 4 bases; unmatched bases: 20. The CDR3 bases are TGTGCCAGCAGTTGGACCACGCCCGGACTAGCGGGAGGGCCTAGGGCTTACGAGCAGTACTTC. Its translation is CASSWTTPGLAGGPRAYEQYF.

This clonotype has ten or more counts. J is TRBJ2-7 and V is TRBV7-2, with D tentatively TRBD1 (6 bases). The germline V gene has CDR1 SGHTA and CDR2 FQGNSA. This CDR3 is built from 14 residues. Trimming took 5 bases from V and 2 from J, leaving 13 bases between them. The CDR3 spells CASSRRTATYEQYF. DNA of the CDR3: TGTGCCAGCAGCCGAAGGACAGCAACCTACGAGCAGTACTTC. Supplemented by reference TRBV7-2 and TRBJ2-7, the full variable domain reads GAGVSQSPSNKVTEKGKDVELRCDPISGHTALYWYRQSLGQGLEFLIYFQGNSAPDKSGLPSDRFSAERTGGSVSTLTIQRTQQEDSAVYLCASSRRTATYEQYFGPGTRLTVT.

The genes are TRBV27 and TRBJ2-7; tentative D call: TRBD2 (6 bases). Trimming stripped 3 bases from V and 0 bases from J, with 27 bases between. CDR1 and CDR2 from the germline V gene are MNHEY and SMNVEV (reference sequence). The CDR3 runs 20 residues. The CDR3 DNA sequence: TGTGCCAGCAGTTTTGATGGGCGGGGAATACTAACGCCTAACTCCTACGAGCAGTACTTC. It specifies CASSFDGRGILTPNSYEQYF.

The chain uses TRBV3-1 and TRBJ2-7; no clear D gene. Germline CDR1 and CDR2: LGHDT and YNNKEL (reference sequence). Trimming stripped 7 bases from V and 7 bases from J, with 11 bases between. The CDR3 loop spans 11 amino acids. The CDR3: CASKGSGEQYF. The CDR3 DNA is TGTGCCAGCAAAGGGTCTGGTGAGCAGTACTTC.

This chain connects TRBV28 to TRBJ1-6; D is possibly TRBD1 (5 bases). The CDR3 is 14 residues long. With 6 bases removed from V and 7 bases from J, the gap between germline ends came to 13 bases. In germline, CDR1 is MDHEN, CDR2 SYDVKM. CDR3: CASSQTGRNSPLHF. The CDR3 nucleotides are TGTGCCAGCAGCCAAACAGGACGGAATTCACCCCTCCACTTT.

This clonotype was counted only a few times. The V gene is TRBV19, the J gene TRBJ2-4; 7 bases map to TRBD1. This CDR3 region has 14 residues. The germline gives CDR1 LNHDA, CDR2 SQIVND (reference sequence). V lost 3 bases, J lost 4 bases, and 3 bases stayed unmatched. This CDR3 is CASSIGTEKNIQYF. Written as DNA, the CDR3 is TGTGCCAGTAGTATCGGGACAGAGAAAAACATTCAGTACTTC.

The chain is built from TRBV29-1 and TRBJ2-2; 7 bases fit TRBD2. This CDR3 region has 15 residues. V was clipped by 7 bases and J by 6 bases; unmatched bases: 14. The germline gives CDR1 SQVTM, CDR2 ANQGSEA. CDR3 residues: CSACDLAGVSGELFF. The CDR3, as DNA: TGCAGCGCTTGTGACCTCGCGGGAGTATCCGGGGAGCTGTTTTTT.

Many counts were recorded for this clonotype. The chain has TRBV5-1 and TRBJ2-7; 11 positions match TRBD2. V dropped 4 bases and J dropped 6; count of bases not matched to a gene: 12. The CDR3 extends over 16 amino acids. Germline loops: CDR1 SGHRS, CDR2 YFSETQ. The CDR3 nucleotides read TGCGCCAGCAGCCCCCTAACTAGCGGGAGTCTGTCCGAGCAGTACTTC. Its protein is CASSPLTSGSLSEQYF.

This chain links TRBV20-1 with TRBJ2-3, with TRBD2 as a possible D gene (6 bases). The CDR3 length is 15 residues. The germline V gene has CDR1 DFQATT and CDR2 SNEGSKA (reference sequence). The ends were cut back, 1 base at V and 2 bases at J, with 13 bases in the middle. CDR3 nucleotides: TGCAGTGCTAGAGCCCGGGGGACCATCACAGATACGCAGTATTTT. This encodes CSARARGTITDTQYF.

The table lists this clonotype with a count of one. The V call is TRBV30, the J call TRBJ2-1, with TRBD2 identical over 9 bases. The J segment lost 7 bases and the V segment lost 3 bases, leaving 4 bases of the junction unmatched. The CDR3 is made up of 13 amino acids. Germline assignment: CDR1 GTSNPN and CDR2 SVGIG (reference sequence). The CDR3 coding sequence is TGTGCCTGGAGCTTGAGCGGGGGGAATGAGCAGTTCTTC. It is translated as CAWSLSGGNEQFF.

This clonotype was detected ten times or more. The rearrangement joins TRBV7-2 to TRBJ2-7; possibly TRBD1 for D (5 bases). The CDR3 length is 14 residues. Germline lookup yields CDR1 SGHTA and CDR2 FQGNSA. Trimming left V 0 bases short and J 6 bases short, with 12 bases between. CDR3 in amino acids: CASSLAHVGPEQYF. The CDR3 DNA reads as TGTGCCAGCAGCTTAGCGCATGTGGGGCCCGAGCAGTACTTC.

The chain is built from TRBV29-1 and TRBJ1-1, with D unclear. Trimming pared 6 bases from V and 8 bases from J, leaving 10 bases between. Germline loops: CDR1 SQVTM, CDR2 ANQGSEA. This CDR3 has 10 residues. The CDR3 DNA sequence: TGCAGCGTGGTTGCTAGGGAAGCTTTCTTT. It yields the protein CSVVAREAFF.

The chain links TRBV2 to TRBJ2-3; D remains ambiguous. This CDR3 has 14 residues. Trimming shortened V by 6 bases and J by 0 bases, and 10 bases separated the two germline ends. In germline, CDR1 is SNHLY, CDR2 FYNNEI. CDR3: CASRSRQSTDTQYF. CDR3 nucleotides: TGTGCCAGCAGGAGCCGACAAAGCACAGATACGCAGTATTTT.

This clonotype appeared many times. The chain is built from TRBV30 and TRBJ2-2, with D possibly TRBD1 on 5 matching bases. Germline CDR1 is GTSNPN and CDR2 is SVGIG (reference sequence). The CDR3 runs 16 residues. V lost 4 bases and J lost 2, with 17 bases in between. In DNA form, the CDR3 reads TGTGCCTGGACCTTAGAGTCAGGGTCCAACACCGGGGAGCTGTTTTTT. It encodes CAWTLESGSNTGELFF.

This clonotype was counted between two and nine times. The chain uses TRBV25-1 and TRBJ1-3; 8 bases are a match to TRBD1. V was clipped by 6 bases and J by 7 bases; unmatched bases: 8. This CDR3 contains 14 residues. Germline loops: CDR1 MGHDK, CDR2 SYGVNS. CDR3 residues: CASSAQGAANTIYF. CDR3 in DNA: TGTGCCAGCAGCGCTCAGGGGGCCGCGAACACCATATATTTT.

This clonotype was found a few times. Without the conserved terminal phenylalanine or tryptophan, this CDR3 likely stems from a read error. The chain is built from TRBV2 and TRBJ1-1; 8 bases map to TRBD1. From germline, CDR1 is SNHLY and CDR2 FYNNEI. This CDR3 is built from 14 residues. V was clipped by 7 bases and J by 5 bases; unmatched bases: 9. The CDR3 region is CASNPDRVGTEAFL. In DNA form, the CDR3 reads TGTGCCAGCAATCCGGACAGGGTCGGAACTGAAGCTTTCCTT.

This clonotype showed up many times. The genes are TRBV24-1 and TRBJ2-1, with 8 nucleotides matching TRBD2. The germline V gene encodes CDR1 KGHDR and CDR2 SFDVKD. V was clipped by 2 bases and J by 3 bases; unmatched bases: 5. The CDR3 has 16 residues. The DNA of the CDR3 is TGTGCCACCAGTGATTCGAGGCTAGCGGGCTACAATGAGCAGTTCTTC. Translation: CATSDSRLAGYNEQFF.

The table lists this clonotype with a few counts. The chain recombines TRBV6-1 with TRBJ1-5, with D unresolved. Trimming removed 5 bases from V and 2 bases from J, with 22 bases in between. CDR1 is MNHNS, CDR2 SASEGT, per germline. The CDR3 spans 18 residues. CDR3: CASSSSEDEVVGNQPQHF. CDR3 sequence (DNA): TGTGCCAGCAGTTCATCCGAGGACGAGGTAGTTGGCAATCAGCCCCAGCATTTT.

A single count supports this clonotype. Written as DNA, the CDR3 is TGTGCCAGCAGTTACTCACGGCGGGACAGGGGGCATGACACTGAAGCTTTCTTT. This encodes CASSYSRRDRGHDTEAFF. This rearrangement joins TRBV6-2 or TRBV6-3 to TRBJ1-1, with 12 bases matching TRBD1. This CDR3 is built from 18 residues. Germline values: CDR1 MNHEY, CDR2 SVGEGT. The trim removed 0 bases at V and 3 bases at J, leaving 8 bases unmatched.

This clonotype was observed a handful of times. Written as DNA, the CDR3 is TGTGCCAGCAGCTTAACCGGGACTAGCTTTGTCGATGAGCAGTTCTTC. Translating it yields CASSLTGTSFVDEQFF. The chain recombines TRBV7-6 with TRBJ2-1, with 9 bases aligning to TRBD2. The CDR3 runs to 16 residues. Germline V CDR1 and CDR2: SGHVS, FNYEAQ. V was pared by 2 bases and J by 8 bases, with 10 bases of the junction left unmatched.

The sample holds a few counts of this clonotype. The rearrangement links TRBV19 to TRBJ1-4; D ambiguous. The CDR3 runs to 14 residues. The germline gives CDR1 LNHDA, CDR2 SQIVND (reference sequence). Trimming took 7 bases from V and 0 from J, leaving 9 bases between them. CDR3 sequence: CASTGVSTNEKLFF. In DNA form, the CDR3 reads TGTGCCAGTACTGGGGTTTCAACTAATGAAAAACTGTTTTTT.

J is TRBJ2-7 and V is TRBV11-3; 7 bases are shared with TRBD2. Germline V gene data show CDR1 as SGHNT and CDR2 as YENEEA. The CDR3 has 14 amino acids. V gave up 0 bases and J gave up 6 bases; unmatched junction bases: 5. DNA of the CDR3: TGTGCCAGCAGCTTAGAGGCGGGGGAGTCCGAGCAGTACTTC. Protein sequence: CASSLEAGESEQYF.

The chain employs TRBV5-5 and TRBJ1-2; a possible D gene is TRBD1 (5 bases). The germline V gene has CDR1 SGHKS and CDR2 YYEKEE (reference sequence). This CDR3 comprises 13 residues. V dropped 2 bases and J dropped 4 bases, with 9 bases sitting between them. In DNA, the CDR3 is TGTGCCAGCAGCTTTGGGACGGTCTATGGCTACACCTTC. Translated: CASSFGTVYGYTF.

The rearrangement links TRBV6-1 to TRBJ1-4; D remains ambiguous. The germline V gene has CDR1 MNHNS and CDR2 SASEGT. Trimming removed 0 bases at V and 11 bases at J, with 4 bases between. The CDR3 is made up of 11 amino acids. DNA for the CDR3: TGTGCCAGCAGTGAAGCGCGGAAACTGTTTTTT. This translates into CASSEARKLFF.

This clonotype was counted many times. V is TRBV10-1 and J is TRBJ2-7; either TRBD1 or TRBD2 may fit D (5 bases each). The CDR3 spans 15 residues. V was pared by 3 bases and J by 5 bases, with 17 bases between. Germline values: CDR1 WNHNN, CDR2 SYGVQD (reference sequence). In DNA form, the CDR3 reads TGCGCCAGCAGTGACCCCGGGACCCTCCGGGACGAGCAGTACTTC. It translates to CASSDPGTLRDEQYF.

V is TRBV6-5 and J is TRBJ2-2; D may be TRBD1 (6 bases). The CDR3 is 18 residues long. Trimming pared 0 bases from V and 1 base from J, leaving 15 bases between. CDR1 MNHEY and CDR2 SVGAGI come from the germline V gene. The CDR3 loop is CASSYSGWGQLNTGELFF. The CDR3 DNA sequence: TGTGCCAGCAGTTACTCCGGGTGGGGACAACTGAACACCGGGGAGCTGTTTTTT.

This clonotype was seen a handful of times. This rearrangement joins TRBV6-2 or TRBV6-3 to TRBJ2-7; the D is unclear. The CDR3 runs to 12 residues. V lost 7 bases and J 0 bases, leaving 7 bases between the germline ends. In germline, CDR1 is MNHEY, CDR2 SVGEGT. The CDR3 DNA follows: TGTGCCAGCATCGGCCACTCCTACGAGCAGTACTTC. As protein: CASIGHSYEQYF.

This chain joins TRBV4-1 and TRBJ2-5, with D uncertain. Germline lookup yields CDR1 MGHRA and CDR2 YSYEKL. This CDR3 comprises 12 residues. V lost 2 bases, J lost 3 bases, and 4 bases lay in between. The CDR3 nucleotides read TGCGCCAGCAGCCAAAACGAAGAGACCCAGTACTTC. Amino acid sequence: CASSQNEETQYF.

The V call is TRBV6-1, the J call TRBJ2-1; 9 positions match TRBD2. V dropped 9 bases and J dropped 8; count of bases not matched to a gene: 8. This CDR3 is 13 amino acids long. Germline V lookup: CDR1 MNHNS, CDR2 SASEGT. The CDR3 DNA sequence: TGTGCCAGTTCCCCTAGCGGGAATGATGAGCAGTTCTTC. It translates to CASSPSGNDEQFF.